This T cell receptor (beta chain) was recorded in a study of shared clonotypes between healthy human individuals. Whole-study results and caveats: Non-shared clonotypes had lower generation probabilities than clonotypes shared by all four sorted-subset donors. Shared clonotypes: approximately 4.5% naive CD4, under 4% naive CD8, less than 2.5% memory CD4, 0.4% memory CD8. Relative to memory subsets, naive subsets generally showed larger estimated richness.

Naive CD8 cells lacked CD45RO and underwent positive selection for CCR7, leaving out terminally differentiated effector memory CD45RA+ cells. A remark on this clone: Its antigen is unidentified.

Trimming pared 2 bases from V and 3 bases from J, leaving 5 bases between. Germline assignment: CDR1 MNHNS and CDR2 SASEGT. This CDR3 is 13 amino acids long. As originally analysed: Junction-only sequences without quality scores were provided by ImmunoSEQ, so filtering was different. Repertoires were generated with immunoSEQ multiplex PCR, while TCRdb's copy carries only in-frame clones and drops some. D and trimming come from the DNA, and the V and J calls and clone size come from that table. The data show millions of clones, about 95% seen once. The sample was naive CD8+ T cells sorted from blood. The clonotype originates from a man between 18 and 35 years old in good health. V is TRBV6-1 and J is TRBJ2-1; D gene ambiguous. CDR3 residues: CASSENSYNEQFF. In DNA form, the CDR3 reads TGTGCCAGCAGTGAAAACAGCTACAATGAGCAGTTCTTC.